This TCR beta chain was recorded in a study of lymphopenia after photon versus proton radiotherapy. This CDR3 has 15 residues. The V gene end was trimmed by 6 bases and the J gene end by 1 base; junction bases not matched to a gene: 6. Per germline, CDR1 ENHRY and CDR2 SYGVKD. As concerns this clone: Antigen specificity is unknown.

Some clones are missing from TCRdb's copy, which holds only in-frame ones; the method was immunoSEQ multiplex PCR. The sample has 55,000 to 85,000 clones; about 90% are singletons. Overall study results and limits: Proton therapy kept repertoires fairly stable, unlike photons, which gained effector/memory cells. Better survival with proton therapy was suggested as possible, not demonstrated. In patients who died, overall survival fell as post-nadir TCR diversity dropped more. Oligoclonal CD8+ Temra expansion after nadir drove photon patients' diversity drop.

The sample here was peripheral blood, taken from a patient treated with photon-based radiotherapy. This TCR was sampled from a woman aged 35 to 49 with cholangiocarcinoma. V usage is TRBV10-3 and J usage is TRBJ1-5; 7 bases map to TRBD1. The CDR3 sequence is CAISVGQESNQPQHF. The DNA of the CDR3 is TGTGCCATCAGCGTCGGACAGGAGAGCAATCAGCCCCAGCATTTT.